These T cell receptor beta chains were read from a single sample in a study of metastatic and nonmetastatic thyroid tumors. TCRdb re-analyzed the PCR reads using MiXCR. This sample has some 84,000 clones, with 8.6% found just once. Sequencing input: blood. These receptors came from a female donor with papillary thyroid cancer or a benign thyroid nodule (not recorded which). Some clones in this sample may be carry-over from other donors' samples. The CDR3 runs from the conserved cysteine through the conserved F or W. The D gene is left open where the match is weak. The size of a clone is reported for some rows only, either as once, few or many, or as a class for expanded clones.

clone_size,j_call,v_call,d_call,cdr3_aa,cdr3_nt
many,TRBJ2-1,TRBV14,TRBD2,CASSRTSGGAVSYNEQFF,TGTGCCAGCAGCCGGACTAGCGGGGGCGCTGTCTCCTACAATGAGCAGTTCTTC
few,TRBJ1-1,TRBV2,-,CASTSHGGVKNTEAFF,TGTGCCAGCACCTCCCATGGGGGCGTCAAGAACACTGAAGCTTTCTTT
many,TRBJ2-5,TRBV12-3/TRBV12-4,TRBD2,CASSPGLSGDQETQYF,TGTGCCAGCAGTCCCGGACTGAGCGGGGACCAAGAGACCCAGTACTTC
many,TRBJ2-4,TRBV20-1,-,CSARIWVSSVGIQYF,TGCAGTGCTAGGATTTGGGTCAGTTCGGTGGGCATTCAGTACTTC
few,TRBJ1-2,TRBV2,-,CAKPARDLHNYGHTF,TGTGCCAAACCGGCCCGGGACCTCCATAACTATGGCCACACCTTC
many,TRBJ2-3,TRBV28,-,CASSDSNTDTQYF,TGTGCCAGTTCGGACAGCAACACAGATACGCAGTATTTT
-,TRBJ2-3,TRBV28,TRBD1,CASSLLGDREYF,TGTGCCAGCAGCTTACTGGGGGACAGGGAGTATTTT
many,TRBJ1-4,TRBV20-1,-,CSARDRGATNEKLFF,TGCAGTGCTAGAGATCGAGGGGCAACTAATGAAAAACTGTTTTTT
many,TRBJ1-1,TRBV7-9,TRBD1,CASSPPGQMNTEAFF,TGTGCCAGCAGCCCGCCGGGACAGATGAACACTGAAGCTTTCTTT
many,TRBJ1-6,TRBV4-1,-,CASSQDAQPDSPLHF,TGCGCCAGCAGCCAAGATGCACAGCCAGATTCACCCCTCCACTTT
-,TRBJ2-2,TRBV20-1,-,CSARVGSTGELFF,TGCAGTGCTAGAGTAGGGTCCACCGGGGAGCTGTTTTTT
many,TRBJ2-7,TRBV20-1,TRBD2,CSARAPSGEAYEQYF,TGCAGTGCTAGAGCGCCCAGCGGGGAAGCATACGAGCAGTACTTC
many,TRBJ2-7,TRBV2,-,CASRSHSADYEQYF,TGTGCCAGCCGATCACACAGCGCGGATTACGAGCAGTACTTC
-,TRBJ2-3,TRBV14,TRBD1,CASSQGTGGADTQYF,TGTGCCAGCAGCCAAGGGACAGGGGGCGCGGATACGCAGTATTTT
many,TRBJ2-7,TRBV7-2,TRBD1,CASSFVQGASYEQYF,TGTGCCAGCAGCTTCGTGCAGGGGGCATCCTACGAGCAGTACTTC
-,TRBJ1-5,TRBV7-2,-,CASSAGGIQPQHF,TGTGCCAGCAGCGCGGGGGGTATTCAGCCCCAGCATTTT
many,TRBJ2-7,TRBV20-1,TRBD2,CSASDGGAREQYF,TGCAGTGCTAGCGACGGGGGGGCCAGGGAGCAGTACTTC
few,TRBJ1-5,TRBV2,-,CASSEAFTGALRAQHF,TGTGCCAGCAGTGAAGCGTTTACAGGAGCCCTCCGGGCCCAGCATTTT
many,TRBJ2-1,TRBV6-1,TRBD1,CASSRDRAMNEQFF,TGTGCCAGCAGCCGGGACAGGGCCATGAATGAGCAGTTCTTC
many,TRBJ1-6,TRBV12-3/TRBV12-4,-,CASSPRGFNSPLHF,TGTGCCAGCAGTCCCAGGGGTTTTAATTCACCCCTCCACTTT
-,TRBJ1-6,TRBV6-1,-,CASSVRGDSPLHF,TGTGCCAGCAGTGTGCGGGGGGATTCACCCCTCCACTTT
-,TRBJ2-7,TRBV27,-,CASSQGLGTYEQYF,TGTGCCAGCAGTCAGGGTTTGGGAACCTACGAGCAGTACTTT
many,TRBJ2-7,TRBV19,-,CASSIGNQPRREQYF,TGTGCCAGTAGTATAGGCAACCAACCCCGGAGGGAGCAGTACTTC
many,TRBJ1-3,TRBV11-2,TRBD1,CASSLETGGPGNTIYF,TGTGCCAGCAGCTTGGAGACAGGGGGCCCTGGAAACACCATATATTTT
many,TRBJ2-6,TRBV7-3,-,CASSPDRTGANVLTF,TGTGCCAGCAGCCCCGACAGGACTGGGGCCAACGTCCTGACTTTC
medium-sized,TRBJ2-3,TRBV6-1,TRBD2,CASSDLGGATDTQYF,TGTGCCAGCAGTGATCTGGGAGGGGCCACAGATACGCAGTATTTT
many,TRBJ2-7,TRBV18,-,CASSPPGFYEQYF,TGTGCCAGCTCACCACCCGGATTCTACGAGCAGTACTTC
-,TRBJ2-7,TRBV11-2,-,CASSLGLGSYEQYF,TGTGCCAGCAGCTTAGGTTTAGGCTCCTACGAGCAGTACTTC
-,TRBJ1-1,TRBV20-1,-,CSAIQYTGTGEAFF,TGCAGTGCAATTCAGTACACAGGGACGGGAGAAGCTTTCTTT
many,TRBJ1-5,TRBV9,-,CASSVGVGRNQPQHF,TGTGCCAGCAGCGTAGGCGTAGGGCGAAATCAGCCCCAGCATTTT
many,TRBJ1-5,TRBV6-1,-,CASSEQSENQPQHF,TGTGCCAGCAGTGAACAATCAGAAAATCAGCCCCAGCATTTT
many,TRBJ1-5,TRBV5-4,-,CASSLAPDHQPQHF,TGTGCCAGCAGCTTGGCTCCAGACCATCAGCCCCAGCATTTT
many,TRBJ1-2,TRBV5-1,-,CASSLASAANYGYTF,TGCGCCAGCAGCTTGGCGTCAGCCGCTAACTATGGCTACACCTTC
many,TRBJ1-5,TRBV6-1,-,CASSGHMGGDQPQHF,TGTGCCAGCAGTGGCCATATGGGAGGGGATCAGCCCCAGCATTTT
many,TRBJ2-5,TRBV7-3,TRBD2,CASSLNSGEQETQYF,TGTGCCAGCAGCTTAAATAGCGGGGAGCAAGAGACCCAGTACTTC
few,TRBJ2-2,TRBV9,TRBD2,CASSGPRTSGGLYTGELFF,TGTGCCAGCAGCGGACCCAGGACTAGCGGGGGGTTGTACACCGGGGAGCTGTTTTTT
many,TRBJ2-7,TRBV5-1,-,CASSLGPSDSYEQYF,TGCGCCAGCAGCTTGGGTCCTAGCGACTCCTACGAGCAGTACTTC
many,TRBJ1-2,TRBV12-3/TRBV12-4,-,CASTHNGGANYGYTF,TGTGCCAGCACTCACAACGGAGGGGCTAACTATGGCTACACCTTC
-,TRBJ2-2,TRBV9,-,CASTPSGTVANTGELFF,TGTGCCAGCACCCCGTCGGGAACCGTTGCGAACACCGGGGAGCTGTTTTTT
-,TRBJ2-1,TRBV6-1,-,CASISRGGSYNEQFF,TGTGCCAGCATCTCGAGGGGGGGTTCCTACAATGAGCAGTTCTTC
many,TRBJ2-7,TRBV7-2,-,CASSLEVLFGEQYF,TGTGCCAGCAGCTTAGAGGTTCTTTTCGGCGAGCAGTACTTC
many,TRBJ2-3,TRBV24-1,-,CATSTLGGTDTQYF,TGTGCCACCAGTACCTTGGGGGGCACAGATACGCAGTATTTT
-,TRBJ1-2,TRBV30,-,CAWSPFIGRRSYYGYTF,TGTGCCTGGAGTCCCTTCATCGGACGGAGATCCTACTATGGCTACACCTTC
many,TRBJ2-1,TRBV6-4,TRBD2,CASAQWGGDNEQFF,TGTGCCAGCGCCCAGTGGGGGGGAGACAATGAGCAGTTCTTC
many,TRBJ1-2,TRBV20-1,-,CSARDSNYGYTF,TGCAGTGCTAGAGACTCTAACTATGGCTACACCTTC
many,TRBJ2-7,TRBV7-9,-,CASSAQGYEQYF,TGTGCCAGCAGCGCCCAGGGCTACGAGCAGTACTTC
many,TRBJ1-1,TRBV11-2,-,CASSLDPQMNTEAFF,TGTGCCAGCAGCTTAGACCCTCAGATGAACACTGAAGCTTTCTTT
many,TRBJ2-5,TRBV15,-,CATSRDTPDNQETQYF,TGTGCCACCAGCAGAGATACCCCGGACAACCAAGAGACCCAGTACTTC
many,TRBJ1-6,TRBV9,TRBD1,CASSEGTGSSYNSPLHF,TGTGCCAGCAGCGAAGGGACAGGGAGCTCCTATAATTCACCCCTCCACTTT
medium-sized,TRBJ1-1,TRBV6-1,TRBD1,CASSEGTGGTEAFF,TGTGCCAGCAGTGAAGGGACAGGGGGTACTGAAGCTTTCTTT
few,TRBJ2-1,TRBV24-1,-,CAIGEGGRAHNEQFF,TGTGCCATCGGCGAAGGTGGGCGGGCCCACAATGAGCAGTTCTTC
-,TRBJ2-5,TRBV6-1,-,CASILGETQYF,TGTGCCAGCATACTCGGCGAGACCCAGTACTTC
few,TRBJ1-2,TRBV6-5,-,CASSYLGGPLNYGYTF,TGTGCCAGCAGTTACTTGGGCGGACCTCTTAACTATGGCTACACCTTC
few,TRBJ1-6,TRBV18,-,CASSRQGADNSPLHF,TGTGCCAGCTCACGCCAGGGCGCAGATAATTCACCCCTCCACTTT
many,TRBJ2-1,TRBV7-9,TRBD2,CASSKSGGALYNEQFF,TGTGCCAGCAGCAAAAGCGGGGGGGCTTTATACAATGAGCAGTTCTTC
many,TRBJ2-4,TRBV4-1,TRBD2,CASSQGIRGGRLENIQYF,TGCGCCAGCAGCCAAGGGATACGCGGGGGGCGTCTTGAAAACATTCAGTACTTC
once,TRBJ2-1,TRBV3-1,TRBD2,CASSPQAGSYNEQFF,TGTGCCAGCAGCCCACAAGCGGGGAGCTACAATGAGCAGTTCTTC
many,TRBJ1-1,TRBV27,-,CASSLSISTEAFF,TGTGCCAGCAGTTTATCCATATCCACTGAAGCTTTCTTT
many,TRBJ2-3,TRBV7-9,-,CASSLKADTQYF,TGTGCCAGCAGCTTGAAAGCAGATACGCAGTATTTT